A selection of T cell receptor beta chains follows, all from one sample in a study of regulatory T cells in long-lasting Graves disease. One entry per CDR3 protein results from TCRdb running MiXCR on the multiplex PCR reads. The sample has 430,000 or so distinct CDR3 sequences, 21% seen once. The source was peripheral blood mononuclear cells (PBMCs), collected when the disease was refractory, from a patient treated with antithyroid drugs. These receptor sequences come from a female donor with Graves disease. The CDR3 runs from the conserved cysteine through the conserved F or W. D genes are given only for firm matches. Only part of the rows carry a size: once, few, many, or a class if the clone is expanded.

d_gene	abundance	v_gene	len	j_gene	CDR3aa	CDR3nt
.	few	TRBV27	17	TRBJ2-2	CASRRSFFTANTGELFF	TGTGCCAGCAGACGCTCCTTCTTCACCGCGAACACCGGGGAGCTGTTTTTT
.	many	TRBV9	13	TRBJ2-5	CASSGGAGETQYF	TGTGCCAGCAGCGGCGGAGCCGGTGAGACCCAGTACTTC
TRBD1	.	TRBV7-8	14	TRBJ2-2	CASSSDRATGELFF	TGTGCCAGCAGCTCGGACAGGGCCACCGGGGAGCTGTTTTTT
.	few	TRBV14	18	TRBJ2-2	CASSQERWSDKNTGELFF	TGTGCCAGCAGCCAAGAACGGTGGTCAGATAAGAACACCGGGGAGCTGTTTTTT
.	.	TRBV28	15	TRBJ2-1	CATAPTAGPRSEQFF	TGTGCCACCGCCCCAACGGCGGGACCCAGGAGTGAGCAGTTCTTC
.	few	TRBV28	16	TRBJ2-1	CASSLIGTFLWDEQFF	TGTGCCAGCAGTTTAATTGGAACGTTCCTGTGGGATGAGCAGTTCTTC
TRBD1	.	TRBV6-1	17	TRBJ2-2	CASSEPRTGPRTGELFF	TGTGCCAGCAGTGAACCACGGACAGGGCCTCGGACCGGGGAGCTGTTTTTT
.	many	TRBV2	14	TRBJ2-7	CASKLKPTSYEQYF	TGTGCCAGCAAGCTAAAACCAACCTCCTACGAGCAGTACTTC
.	.	TRBV6-2/TRBV6-3	14	TRBJ2-5	CASSYSPVQETQYF	TGTGCCAGCAGTTACTCCCCAGTCCAAGAGACCCAGTACTTC
.	many	TRBV11-1	12	TRBJ1-4	CAVGQNNEKLFF	TGTGCCGTCGGGCAGAATAATGAAAAACTGTTTTTT
TRBD2	.	TRBV6-1	17	TRBJ2-4	CASSDTHLAGGLNIQYF	TGTGCCAGCAGCGACACACACCTAGCGGGAGGTTTGAACATTCAGTACTTC
TRBD1	many	TRBV6-2/TRBV6-3	20	TRBJ2-2	CASSRRNAALNRGSHGELFF	TGTGCCAGCAGTAGAAGGAATGCAGCACTGAACAGGGGATCTCACGGGGAGCTGTTTTTT
.	.	TRBV4-2	14	TRBJ1-1	CASSFPGTNTEAFF	TGTGCCAGCAGCTTCCCGGGCACGAACACTGAAGCTTTCTTT
.	.	TRBV19	14	TRBJ2-2	CASSITGHTGELFF	TGTGCCAGTAGTATTACAGGGCACACCGGGGAGCTGTTTTTT
.	.	TRBV25-1	12	TRBJ2-7	CASSFTSYEQYF	TGTGCCAGCAGTTTCACAAGCTACGAGCAGTACTTC
.	many	TRBV5-5	13	TRBJ2-7	CASSRDDSYEQYF	TGTGCCAGCAGCCGGGACGACTCCTACGAGCAGTACTTC
TRBD1	few	TRBV25-1	17	TRBJ2-7	CASSESPRQGNPYEQYF	TGTGCCAGCAGTGAATCTCCGAGACAGGGAAACCCCTACGAGCAGTACTTC
TRBD2	many	TRBV13	16	TRBJ2-5	CASSLGLGSGKETQYF	TGTGCCAGCAGCTTAGGCCTCGGTAGCGGGAAAGAGACCCAGTACTTC
TRBD1	many	TRBV20-1	12	TRBJ1-6	CSTSQGSSPLHF	TGCAGTACCTCACAGGGGAGTTCACCCCTCCACTTT
.	.	TRBV7-9	16	TRBJ2-2	CASRGIAGMNTGELFF	TGTGCCAGCAGGGGCATCGCAGGGATGAACACCGGGGAGCTGTTTTTT
.	many	TRBV12-3/TRBV12-4	14	TRBJ1-5	CASSLRAHGQPQHF	TGTGCCAGCAGTTTAAGGGCCCATGGGCAGCCCCAGCATTTT
TRBD2	few	TRBV4-1	17	TRBJ2-5	CASSQDRSTSGSETQYF	TGCGCCAGCAGCCAAGATCGGTCGACTAGCGGGAGTGAGACCCAGTACTTC
TRBD1	few	TRBV6-1	17	TRBJ1-4	CASSPLIQGALYEKLFF	TGTGCCAGCAGTCCCTTGATACAGGGGGCGCTATATGAAAAACTGTTTTTT
.	.	TRBV15	15	TRBJ2-7	CATSRVGGTNGEQYF	TGTGCCACCAGCAGAGTGGGGGGAACGAATGGCGAGCAGTACTTC
.	.	TRBV2	14	TRBJ2-1	CASIRMAANNEQFF	TGTGCCAGCATCAGAATGGCGGCGAACAATGAGCAGTTCTTC
.	many	TRBV30	15	TRBJ1-2	CAWRTGTHYPYGYTF	TGTGCCTGGAGGACCGGGACCCATTACCCCTATGGCTACACCTTC
TRBD2	.	TRBV7-6	14	TRBJ2-2	CASSRLAGDGELFF	TGTGCCAGCAGTAGACTAGCGGGCGACGGGGAGCTGTTTTTT
.	few	TRBV5-6	15	TRBJ2-7	CASSSPGAGTYEQYF	TGTGCCAGCAGCTCTCCAGGGGCAGGGACCTACGAGCAGTACTTC
.	few	TRBV5-1	12	TRBJ1-1	CASSLDQFEAFF	TGCGCCAGCAGCTTGGACCAATTTGAAGCTTTCTTT
TRBD2	many	TRBV9	16	TRBJ2-5	CASSGGLAGGEETQYF	TGTGCCAGCAGCGGTGGACTAGCGGGAGGGGAAGAGACCCAGTACTTC
TRBD1	many	TRBV6-1	13	TRBJ1-1	CASSGGTGSKAFF	TGTGCCAGCAGTGGGGGGACAGGGTCGAAAGCTTTCTTT
.	many	TRBV28	16	TRBJ1-5	CASSLIGLRGNQPQHF	TGTGCCAGCAGTTTGATAGGGCTTCGAGGCAATCAGCCCCAGCATTTT
TRBD2	.	TRBV10-3	17	TRBJ2-6	CAISERAGTSGANVLTF	TGTGCCATCAGTGAGAGAGCGGGGACCTCTGGGGCCAACGTCCTGACTTTC
TRBD1	.	TRBV6-1	16	TRBJ2-7	CASSPGQGARSYEQYF	TGTGCCAGCAGTCCCGGACAGGGGGCCAGATCCTACGAGCAGTACTTC
.	.	TRBV5-4	15	TRBJ1-2	CASSFISGTNYGYTF	TGTGCCAGCAGCTTCATTTCGGGGACCAACTATGGCTACACCTTC
.	many	TRBV12-3/TRBV12-4	13	TRBJ1-5	CASSFGVYQPQHF	TGTGCCAGCAGTTTTGGAGTTTATCAGCCCCAGCATTTT
TRBD2	many	TRBV28	16	TRBJ2-7	CASSLYGAGGSHEQYF	TGTGCCAGCAGTTTATATGGCGCGGGAGGCTCACACGAGCAGTACTTC
.	few	TRBV4-2	14	TRBJ2-5	CASSQDRTRETQYF	TGTGCCAGCAGCCAAGATAGAACTCGAGAGACCCAGTACTTC
.	many	TRBV29-1	14	TRBJ2-5	CSVAGVPQQETQYF	TGCAGCGTTGCGGGGGTACCCCAACAAGAGACCCAGTACTTC
.	many	TRBV6-5	13	TRBJ1-2	CASSYEPAYGYTF	TGTGCCAGCAGTTACGAGCCGGCCTATGGCTACACCTTC
.	few	TRBV20-1	12	TRBJ2-7	CSARDRLYEQYF	TGCAGTGCTAGGGACCGACTCTACGAGCAGTACTTC
.	many	TRBV28	18	TRBJ1-5	CASSFPSLAGESNQPQHF	TGTGCCAGCAGTTTCCCCTCCTTGGCGGGGGAGAGCAATCAGCCCCAGCATTTT
TRBD1	.	TRBV20-1	12	TRBJ2-7	CSARDRVYEQYF	TGCAGTGCTAGGGACAGGGTCTACGAGCAGTACTTC
.	.	TRBV3-1	14	TRBJ2-7	CASSQVTRYYEQYF	TGTGCCAGCAGCCAAGTTACCAGATACTACGAGCAGTACTTC
.	many	TRBV2	15	TRBJ2-7	CASGRDSHVYYEQYF	TGTGCCAGCGGCCGGGACTCCCATGTTTACTACGAGCAGTACTTC
TRBD2	few	TRBV15	14	TRBJ2-4	CATSRRLAENIQYF	TGTGCCACCAGCAGACGACTAGCGGAAAACATTCAGTACTTC
.	.	TRBV12-3/TRBV12-4	17	TRBJ2-1	CASSFSIGGSSYNEQFF	TGTGCCAGCAGTTTTTCGATTGGCGGTAGCTCCTACAATGAGCAGTTCTTC
TRBD2	.	TRBV20-1	17	TRBJ2-5	CSARPFGAGGLKETQYF	TGCAGTGCTAGACCCTTCGGGGCGGGAGGGCTTAAAGAGACCCAGTACTTC
.	.	TRBV29-1	12	TRBJ2-7	CSVEGQFYEQYF	TGCAGCGTTGAAGGGCAGTTCTACGAGCAGTACTTC
.	many	TRBV6-1	14	TRBJ1-5	CASSLRQNNQPQHF	TGTGCCAGCAGTCTCCGACAGAACAATCAGCCCCAGCATTTT
.	many	TRBV7-9	16	TRBJ2-7	CASSHGRETGGDEQYF	TGTGCCAGCAGCCATGGGCGGGAAACGGGTGGAGACGAGCAGTACTTC
TRBD1	once	TRBV7-2	16	TRBJ2-3	CASSLEGTGKPYAQYF	TGTGCCAGCAGCTTAGAGGGGACAGGAAAACCGTACGCGCAGTATTTT
.	many	TRBV27	15	TRBJ1-5	CASSLGRFLNQPQHF	TGTGCCAGCAGTTTAGGCAGGTTCCTCAATCAGCCCCAGCATTTT